Presented here are 3 T cell receptor beta chains from one specimen sequenced in a study of blood T cell repertoires in COVID-19 (TCRdb year 2020). The method was the immunoSEQ multiplex PCR assay. TCRdb limited this immuneACCESS table to in-frame rearrangements with V and J called. A share of clones is missing; checked studies link under half to unresolved V genes, and the rest is unexplained. This sample comprises under 110,000 clones, about 79% of them detected only once. Together, the top ten hold about 6.3% of the sample. The sequenced material came from peripheral blood. The source is a man of 80 years or more with COVID-19, enrolled during active disease.

This clone has a handful of counts. This chain joins TRBV28 and TRBJ1-3, with TRBD1 matching 8 bases. CDR1 and CDR2 from the germline V gene are MDHEN and SYDVKM. The ends lost 5 bases at V and 4 bases at J; junction bases unmatched: 10. The CDR3 loop spans 16 amino acids. CDR3 bases: TGTGCCAGCAGTCCCCCCCAGGGGGCGGGAGGAAACACCATATATTTT. Translating gives CASSPPQGAGGNTIYF.

The gene calls are TRBV9 and TRBJ1-1; 9 nucleotides line up with TRBD1. CDR3 length: 17 amino acids. Germline CDR1 and CDR2: SGDLS and YYNGEE. Trimming took 0 bases from V and 3 from J; bases not matched to a gene: 9. The CDR3 loop is CASSVGDREFGHTEAFF. The CDR3 nucleotides are TGTGCCAGCAGCGTAGGGGACAGGGAGTTCGGTCACACTGAAGCTTTCTTT.

The chain combines TRBV6-1 with TRBJ1-2; perhaps TRBD1 as D (6 bases). Germline V lookup: CDR1 MNHNS, CDR2 SASEGT. The CDR3 spans 14 residues. Trimming shortened V by 3 bases and J by 4 bases, and 12 bases separated the two germline ends. CDR3 in DNA: TGTGCCAGCAGTGAGACAGGAGATCTCTATGGCTACACCTTC. This encodes CASSETGDLYGYTF.